This passage covers 20 T cell receptor beta chains from one sample sequenced in a study of blood T cell repertoires in COVID-19. Only in-frame clones appear in the TCRdb table, and some are missing; sequencing was by immunoSEQ multiplex PCR. The data contain about 350,000 clones, approximately 89% of them singletons. What was sequenced was peripheral blood. The receptors stem from an older woman with COVID-19, enrolled during active disease.

V is TRBV19 and J is TRBJ1-5; a possible D gene is TRBD1 (6 bases). Germline CDR1 is LNHDA and CDR2 is SQIVND (reference sequence). The CDR3 is made up of 16 amino acids. CDR3 protein: CVTEPGGGYEYQPQHF. CDR3 DNA: TGTGTCACCGAGCCTGGGGGCGGTTATGAGTATCAGCCCCAGCATTTT.

V and J are TRBV28 and TRBJ2-7; D is possibly TRBD2 (6 bases). The V end was cut by 5 bases, the J end by 3 bases, with 14 bases between. Germline V gives CDR1 MDHEN, CDR2 SYDVKM. The CDR3 is 14 amino acids. The DNA of the CDR3 is TGTGCCAGCAGTCAGGGTGGGACTGGCTACGAGCAGTACTTC. It is translated as CASSQGGTGYEQYF.

This clone was counted a few times. The V gene is TRBV11-2, the J gene TRBJ1-1; TRBD1 matches at 8 bases. CDR1 is SGHAT, CDR2 FQNNGV, per germline. This CDR3 has 15 amino acids. The V and J ends lost 5 bases and 5 bases, in that order; junction bases with no gene match: 10. This CDR3 is CASSIWQGASTEAFF. The CDR3 DNA reads TGTGCCAGCAGCATCTGGCAGGGGGCTTCGACTGAAGCTTTCTTT.

The chain joins TRBV7-6 to TRBJ2-6; 10 bases line up with TRBD1. V was pared by 10 bases and J by 2 bases, with 17 bases of the junction left unmatched. Germline V gene lookup returns CDR1 SGHVS and CDR2 FNYEAQ. The CDR3 loop spans 19 amino acids. CDR3 protein: CATKGPGTGELAGANVLTF. The CDR3 DNA is TGTGCCACTAAGGGGCCGGGGACAGGGGAACTTGCTGGGGCCAACGTCCTGACTTTC.

The gene calls are TRBV7-3 and TRBJ1-1; 8 nucleotides agree with TRBD1. Losses at the gene ends were 4 bases for V and 1 base for J; bases not matched to a gene: 11. The CDR3 length is 17 residues. Germline loops: CDR1 SGHTA, CDR2 FQGTGA. DNA of the CDR3: TGTGCCAGCAGCTCCCAGGGGGCGGGAGTCGGGAACACTGAAGCTTTCTTT. Encoded protein: CASSSQGAGVGNTEAFF.

This clone showed up just once. Other DNA variants within this sample encode the same CDR3. The V and J genes are TRBV11-3 and TRBJ1-1; possible D gene TRBD1, 5 bases. This CDR3 is built from 13 residues. CDR1 is SGHNT, CDR2 YENEEA, per germline. V dropped 5 bases and J dropped 1 base, with 8 bases sitting between them. The CDR3: CASSVTGNTEAFF. CDR3 bases: TGTGCCAGCAGCGTAACAGGGAACACTGAAGCTTTCTTT.

The V gene is TRBV4-1, the J gene TRBJ1-6, with 8 bases lining up with TRBD1. V was pared by 3 bases and J by 8 bases, with 9 bases of the junction left unmatched. The germline V gene has CDR1 MGHRA and CDR2 YSYEKL. The CDR3 sequence is 16 residues long. For the CDR3, the DNA is TGCGCCAGCAGCCACCTCAGGACAGGGAAATATTCACCCCTCCACTTT. This encodes CASSHLRTGKYSPLHF.

The chain employs TRBV18 and TRBJ1-4, with 8 bases identical to TRBD1. Germline lookup yields CDR1 KGHSH and CDR2 LQKENI. V gave up 3 bases and J gave up 8 bases; unmatched junction bases: 11. The CDR3 runs 16 residues. Here the CDR3 reads CASSPRPGQGQEKLFF. The DNA for the CDR3 is TGTGCCAGCTCACCCCGCCCTGGACAGGGTCAGGAAAAACTGTTTTTT.

The sample holds one count of this clone. The chain combines TRBV19 with TRBJ1-1; D gene uncertain. V was shortened by 5 bases and J by 8 bases, with 12 bases between the two germline ends. The CDR3 loop spans 12 amino acids. Germline V gene data show CDR1 as LNHDA and CDR2 as SQIVND (reference sequence). The CDR3 nucleotides read TGTGCCAGTAGTCGGGGTTTTACCGAAGCTTTCTTT. It codes for CASSRGFTEAFF.

The chain couples TRBV7-3 to TRBJ2-7, with D perhaps TRBD1 (5 bases). Germline V CDR1 and CDR2: SGHTA, FQGTGA. V shed 3 bases and J shed 4 bases, with 10 bases lying between them. The CDR3 extends over 13 amino acids. The CDR3 is CASSFQGGYEQYF. DNA of the CDR3: TGTGCCAGCAGCTTCCAGGGCGGTTACGAGCAGTACTTC.

The chain recombines TRBV27 with TRBJ2-1; 8 bases are a match to TRBD2. Losses at the gene ends were 0 bases for V and 7 bases for J; bases not matched to a gene: 8. Germline assignment: CDR1 MNHEY and CDR2 SMNVEV (reference sequence). This CDR3 comprises 16 residues. The CDR3 DNA reads as TGTGCCAGCAGTTTATCCTCTGCGGGGGGTATGAATGAGCAGTTCTTC. Its translation is CASSLSSAGGMNEQFF.

The CDR3 coding sequence is TGTGCCAGCAGCCAAGGACATATGAGCTCCTACAATGAGCAGTTCTTC. This translates into CASSQGHMSSYNEQFF. V usage is TRBV3-1 (or the pseudogene TRBV3-2) and J usage is TRBJ2-1; D ambiguous. The CDR3 covers 16 residues. V lost 1 base and J lost 0, with 10 bases in between. Germline assignment: CDR1 LGHDT and CDR2 YNNKEL (reference sequence).

This clone was observed a single time. The chain couples TRBV5-6 to TRBJ1-1; D unclear. Germline assignment: CDR1 SGHDT and CDR2 YYEEEE. V lost 0 bases and J lost 3, with 15 bases in between. This CDR3 has 16 residues. In DNA form, the CDR3 reads TGTGCCAGCAGCTTGGCATGGGAGGTCGGGGACACTGAAGCTTTCTTT. Translated: CASSLAWEVGDTEAFF.

The chain combines TRBV4-1 with TRBJ2-5, with D uncertain. Germline CDR1 reads MGHRA; CDR2 reads YSYEKL. CDR3 length: 14 residues. Trimming stripped 0 bases from V and 5 bases from J, with 10 bases between. CDR3 protein: CASSQERLVETQYF. CDR3 bases: TGCGCCAGCAGCCAAGAGAGGCTAGTGGAGACCCAGTACTTC.

This rearrangement joins TRBV9 to TRBJ1-5; unclear D gene. The germline V gene encodes CDR1 SGDLS and CDR2 YYNGEE. V shed 7 bases and J shed 2 bases, with 16 bases lying between them. The CDR3 is 15 amino acids. CDR3 protein: CASARGSLGNQPQHF. For the CDR3, the DNA is TGTGCCAGCGCCCGAGGCAGCCTGGGCAATCAGCCCCAGCATTTT.

This sequence joins TRBV2 and TRBJ1-4; TRBD1 matches at 8 bases. CDR1 and CDR2 from the germline V gene are SNHLY and FYNNEI. CDR3 length equals 15 residues. The junction had 8 bases not matched to a gene; V was cut back by 8 bases and J by 3 bases. The CDR3 DNA reads as TGTGCCAGCGGCCTACAGGGGGGGCCTAATGAAAAACTGTTTTTT. Translating it yields CASGLQGGPNEKLFF.

This chain uses TRBV2 with TRBJ2-3, with D possibly matching TRBD1 (5 bases). This CDR3 has 14 amino acids. Germline CDR1 is SNHLY and CDR2 is FYNNEI. Deletions cut 3 bases from V and 2 bases from J, with 9 bases between. This CDR3 reads CASSETVYTDTQYF. As DNA, the CDR3 is TGTGCCAGCAGTGAGACAGTTTACACAGATACGCAGTATTTT.

The chain has TRBV7-6 and TRBJ2-1; 7 bases match TRBD1. The CDR3 contains 15 residues. Germline CDR1 SGHVS, CDR2 FNYEAQ. The V gene end was trimmed by 5 bases and the J gene end by 3 bases; junction bases not matched to a gene: 7. The CDR3 DNA reads TGTGCCAGCAGCGCGACAGGGTTAGACTACAATGAGCAGTTCTTC. This gives the protein CASSATGLDYNEQFF.

This clone was counted once. The V call is TRBV28, the J call TRBJ2-3; 9 nucleotides align to TRBD2. V lost 0 bases to trimming and J lost 4 bases; unmatched junction nucleotides: 8. The CDR3 has 17 residues. Germline V gene lookup returns CDR1 MDHEN and CDR2 SYDVKM. The CDR3 DNA is TGTGCCAGCAGTTTATGGGCTAGCGGGGAATCATCAGATACGCAGTATTTT. It translates to CASSLWASGESSDTQYF. The full variable domain, with the rest looked up from reference TRBV28 and TRBJ2-3, is DVKVTQSSRYLVKRTGEKVFLECVQDMDHENMFWYRQDPGLGLRLIYFSYDVKMKEKGDIPEGYSVSREKKERFSLILESASTNQTSMYLCASSLWASGESSDTQYFGPGTRLTVL.

The rearrangement uses TRBV21-1 and TRBJ1-5; the tabulated D call, TRBD1, remains unverified against the DNA. TRBV21-1 constitutes a pseudogene. The length of the CDR3 is 14 residues. CDR3 DNA: TGTGCCAGCAGCAATTACAGGCCCAATCAGCCCCAGCATTTT. This gives the protein CASSNYRPNQPQHF.